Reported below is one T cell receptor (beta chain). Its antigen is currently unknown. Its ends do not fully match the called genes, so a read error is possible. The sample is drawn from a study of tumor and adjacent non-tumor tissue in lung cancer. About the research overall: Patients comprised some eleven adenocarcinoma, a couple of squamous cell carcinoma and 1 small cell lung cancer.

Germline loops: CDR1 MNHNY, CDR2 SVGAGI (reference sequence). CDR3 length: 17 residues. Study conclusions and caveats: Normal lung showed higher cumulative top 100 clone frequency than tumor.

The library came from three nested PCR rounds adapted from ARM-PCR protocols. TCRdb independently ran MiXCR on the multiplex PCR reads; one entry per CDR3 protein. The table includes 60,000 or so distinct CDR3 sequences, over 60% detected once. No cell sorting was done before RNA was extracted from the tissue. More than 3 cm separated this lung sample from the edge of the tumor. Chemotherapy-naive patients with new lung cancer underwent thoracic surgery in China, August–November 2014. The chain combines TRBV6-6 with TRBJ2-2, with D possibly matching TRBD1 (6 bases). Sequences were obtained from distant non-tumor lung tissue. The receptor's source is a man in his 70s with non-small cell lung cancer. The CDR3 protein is CASSYQGWEIGTEELFF. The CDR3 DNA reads TGTGCCAGCAGTTACCAGGGGTGGGAGATCGGCACCGAGGAGCTGTTTTTT.